The 26 T cell receptor beta chains reported below all come from one sample, sequenced in a study of identical twins. TCRdb recomputed calls from the 5' RACE reads with MiXCR, one row per CDR3 protein. The sample lists more than 250,000 distinct CDR3 sequences; about 8.3% were seen once. These data are also associated with another study on yellow fever vaccine responses in identical twins.

Material for sequencing was memory (CD45RO+) T cells sorted from blood. The receptor set was obtained from a woman younger than 35 in good health.

This clonotype was seen at least ten times. This chain connects TRBV20-1 to TRBJ2-7; maybe TRBD1 (6 bases). Germline assignment: CDR1 DFQATT and CDR2 SNEGSKA (reference sequence). The CDR3 totals 11 residues. Trimming removed 7 bases at V and 3 bases at J, with 10 bases between. In DNA form, the CDR3 reads TGCAGTGTTCGACAGGACTACGAGCAGTACGTC. Its protein product is CSVRQDYEQYV.

A few counts support this clonotype. The J gene is TRBJ2-3, the V gene TRBV28; no definite D call. The CDR3 is 10 residues long. CDR1 MDHEN and CDR2 SYDVKM come from the germline V gene. The germline V and J ends were trimmed by 9 bases and 7 bases, with 8 bases remaining between them. The CDR3: CASASNTQYF. In DNA, the CDR3 is TGTGCCAGTGCTTCGAATACGCAGTATTTT. Based on the CDR3 plus reference TRBV28 and TRBJ2-3, the full variable domain is DVKVTQSSRYLVKRTGEKVFLECVQDMDHENMFWYRQDPGLGLRLIYFSYDVKMKEKGDIPEGYSVSREKKERFSLILESASTNQTSMYLCASASNTQYFGPGTRLTVL.

Only a few counts were recorded for this clonotype. The J gene is TRBJ2-5, the V gene TRBV20-1; D ambiguous. In germline, CDR1 is DFQATT, CDR2 SNEGSKA (reference sequence). Deletions cut 3 bases from V and 5 bases from J, with 19 bases between. The CDR3 is made up of 15 amino acids. In nucleotides, the CDR3 is TGCAGTGCTAGCGACCTAGGGCTCTTTAGGGAGACCCAGTACTTC. This encodes CSASDLGLFRETQYF.

Many counts were recorded for this clonotype. The chain couples TRBV6-2 or TRBV6-3 to TRBJ2-3, with D perhaps matching TRBD1 (6 bases). Germline V gene sequence: CDR1 MNHEY, CDR2 SVGEGT. Trimming cost V 6 bases and J 3 bases, with 13 bases left between them. This CDR3 region has 14 residues. The CDR3 DNA follows: TGTGCCAGCAGCCACATACAGGGTACAGATACGCAGTATTTT. It encodes CASSHIQGTDTQYF.

The table lists this clonotype with a few counts. The chain is built from TRBV28 and TRBJ1-1; 7 nucleotides align to TRBD1. Losses at the gene ends were 4 bases for V and 1 base for J; bases not matched to a gene: 3. Germline lookup yields CDR1 MDHEN and CDR2 SYDVKM. The CDR3 has 14 amino acids. In DNA, the CDR3 is TGTGCCAGCAGTTCAGGGGGGAAGAACACTGAAGCTTTCTTT. Residues: CASSSGGKNTEAFF.

This clonotype occurred many times. The chain is built from TRBV10-2 and TRBJ1-4; D is unresolved. Germline V gene lookup returns CDR1 WSHSY and CDR2 SAAADI. V was shortened by 3 bases and J by 7 bases, with 12 bases between the two germline ends. The CDR3 has 14 amino acids. This chain's CDR3 is CASSDSAGGEKLFF. In nucleotides, the CDR3 is TGCGCCAGCAGTGATTCGGCAGGTGGTGAAAAACTGTTTTTT.

In this sample, this clonotype turned up many times. The J gene is TRBJ2-1, the V gene TRBV29-1; no clear D gene. The CDR3 consists of 12 residues. Germline CDR1 and CDR2: SQVTM and ANQGSEA. Trimming removed 0 bases from V and 7 bases from J, with 7 bases in between. The CDR3 is CSVEDLTNEQFF. The CDR3 DNA is TGCAGCGTTGAAGATTTGACAAATGAGCAGTTCTTC.

The table lists this clonotype with a few counts. The chain uses TRBV2 and TRBJ1-4; D remains ambiguous. The V and J ends lost 7 bases and 5 bases respectively, with 11 bases between them. Germline V lookup: CDR1 SNHLY, CDR2 FYNNEI. The CDR3 covers 13 residues. For the CDR3, the DNA is TGTGCCAGCATTCGACGGTCAAATGAAAAACTGTTTTTT. This encodes CASIRRSNEKLFF.

This clonotype was found a few times. The chain carries TRBV4-1 and TRBJ2-4; possible D gene TRBD2, 5 bases. The germline V and J ends were trimmed by 0 bases and 6 bases, with 15 bases remaining between them. The CDR3 length is 16 residues. CDR1 is MGHRA, CDR2 YSYEKL, per germline. The CDR3 loop is CASSQEARGGINIQYF. CDR3 nucleotide sequence: TGCGCCAGCAGCCAAGAAGCCCGGGGTGGGATAAACATTCAGTACTTC.

This clonotype was detected many times. This chain connects TRBV7-9 to TRBJ1-2; 8 bases agree with TRBD1. The CDR3 runs to 12 residues. CDR1 is SEHNR and CDR2 is FQNEAQ in the germline V gene (reference sequence). Losses at the gene ends were 5 bases for V and 9 bases for J; bases not matched to a gene: 5. The CDR3: CASSLGQGSYTF. DNA of the CDR3: TGTGCCAGCAGCCTCGGACAGGGAAGCTACACCTTC.

The V gene is TRBV12-3 or TRBV12-4, the J gene TRBJ2-5, with D perhaps given as TRBD1 or TRBD2 (5 bases each). The CDR3 sequence is 15 residues long. Trimming stripped 3 bases from V and 5 bases from J, with 16 bases between. CDR3 DNA sequence: TGTGCCAGCAGTTTTAGGTCAGGGTGGGGGGAGACCCAGTACTTC. Translation gives CASSFRSGWGETQYF.

The chain uses TRBV14 and TRBJ2-5; 15 bases map to TRBD2. The CDR3 totals 17 residues. Germline CDR1 is SGHDN and CDR2 is FVKESK. V lost 2 bases, J lost 5 bases, and 6 bases stayed unmatched. The CDR3: CASSQRTSGGAFETQYF. The CDR3 DNA is TGTGCCAGCAGCCAACGGACTAGCGGGGGGGCATTCGAGACCCAGTACTTC.

This clonotype has just a few counts. The chain has TRBV7-2 and TRBJ1-2; D call uncertain. This CDR3 is 14 amino acids long. Germline CDR1 SGHTA, CDR2 FQGNSA. V gave up 2 bases and J gave up 6 bases, with 13 bases separating them. CDR3 sequence reads: CASSLRTVGNGYTF. The CDR3 region has the DNA TGTGCCAGCAGCTTACGCACGGTCGGGAATGGCTACACCTTC.

This clonotype was seen ten or more times. The CDR3 reads CASSLGHQETQYF. As DNA, the CDR3 is TGTGCCAGCAGCTTGGGCCACCAAGAGACCCAGTACTTC. This chain uses TRBV7-9 with TRBJ2-5; D not certain. V was trimmed by 3 bases and J by 0 bases, leaving 5 bases between them. The CDR3 covers 13 residues. The germline CDR1 and CDR2 sequences are SEHNR and FQNEAQ (reference sequence).

This clonotype was counted ten times or more. The CDR3 DNA sequence: TGCAGTGCTAGAGATTTCAGACTAGCGGAAGAGACCCAGTACTTC. Translated, it gives CSARDFRLAEETQYF. The J gene is TRBJ2-5, the V gene TRBV20-1, with 9 bases fitting TRBD2. This CDR3 spans 15 amino acids. V shed 0 bases and J 3 bases; nucleotides not matched to a gene: 5. Germline CDR1 reads DFQATT; CDR2 reads SNEGSKA (reference sequence).

This rearrangement joins TRBV7-2 to TRBJ2-3; a possible D gene is TRBD2 (6 bases). The CDR3 spans 14 residues. V was clipped by 5 bases and J by 0 bases, with 9 bases between them. Germline V lookup: CDR1 SGHTA, CDR2 FQGNSA. The CDR3 loop reads CASSTSSSTDTQYF. Written as DNA, the CDR3 is TGTGCCAGCAGCACTAGCAGTAGCACAGATACGCAGTATTTT.

This clonotype showed up just a few times. V gene TRBV6-1 combines with J gene TRBJ1-1, with 7 bases that match TRBD1. Losses at the gene ends were 7 bases for V and 4 bases for J; bases not matched to a gene: 3. CDR1 is MNHNS and CDR2 is SASEGT in the germline V gene. The CDR3 runs 12 residues. The CDR3 sequence is CASTQGVTEAFF. The CDR3 region has the DNA TGTGCCAGCACCCAGGGGGTCACTGAAGCTTTCTTT.

Here the CDR3 reads CASSQVGQGQTQYF. The CDR3, as DNA: TGTGCCAGCAGCCAAGTGGGCCAGGGGCAGACCCAGTACTTC. The rearrangement joins TRBV3-1 to TRBJ2-5; D is perhaps TRBD1 (6 bases). Germline-derived CDR1 and CDR2 are LGHDT and YNNKEL (reference sequence). CDR3 size: 14 residues. V was cut by 1 base and J by 6 bases, with 12 bases left in between.

This clonotype was detected ten times or more. The rearrangement joins TRBV24-1 to TRBJ2-1, with D perhaps being TRBD1 or TRBD2 (5 bases each). The CDR3 totals 15 residues. The V end was cut by 9 bases, the J end by 8 bases, with 22 bases between. Germline assignment: CDR1 KGHDR and CDR2 SFDVKD. CDR3 amino acids: CATRASGQGVDEQFF. The CDR3 coding sequence is TGTGCCACCCGGGCCTCGGGGCAAGGTGTTGATGAGCAGTTCTTC.

The chain employs TRBV6-4 and TRBJ2-3; 10 positions agree with TRBD2. V gave up 8 bases and J gave up 1 base; unmatched junction bases: 6. The CDR3 contains 15 residues. From germline, CDR1 is MRHNA and CDR2 SNTAGT. For the CDR3, the DNA is TGTGCCAGCGGGGACCTAGCGGGGGGCACAGATACGCAGTATTTT. The encoded protein is CASGDLAGGTDTQYF.

This clonotype has just one count. The chain couples TRBV18 to TRBJ1-2; D unclear. This CDR3 is built from 14 residues. CDR1 is KGHSH, CDR2 LQKENI, per germline. The V gene lost 0 bases and the J gene lost 2 bases, with 7 bases spanning the gap. The CDR3 bases are TGTGCCAGCTCACCACCGAAGGGCAACTATGGCTACACCTTC. This sequence encodes CASSPPKGNYGYTF.

This clonotype was recorded many times. This chain links TRBV5-1 with TRBJ2-7, with a possible D match to TRBD1 (6 bases). The CDR3 has 14 residues. V shed 4 bases and J shed 2 bases, with 13 bases lying between them. CDR1 SGHRS and CDR2 YFSETQ come from the germline V gene. CDR3 sequence reads: CASSPGTRTYEQYF. The CDR3 nucleotides read TGCGCCAGCAGCCCCGGGACACGGACCTACGAGCAGTACTTC.

This clonotype turned up a few times. The CDR3 protein is CASNHGQVYNEQFF. The CDR3 bases are TGTGCCAGCAACCACGGACAGGTATACAATGAGCAGTTCTTC. The chain joins TRBV12-3 or TRBV12-4 to TRBJ2-1; 7 bases match TRBD1. V lost 7 bases, J lost 4 bases, and 7 bases stayed unmatched. CDR3 length: 14 residues.

This clonotype was found many times. The chain has TRBV12-3 or TRBV12-4 and TRBJ2-3; 10 bases map to TRBD2. The CDR3 is 17 residues long. V lost 0 bases, J lost 0 bases, and 3 bases stayed unmatched. CDR3 residues: CASSLAGAGGSTDTQYF. The CDR3 nucleotides read TGTGCCAGCAGTTTAGCTGGAGCGGGGGGGAGCACAGATACGCAGTATTTT.

Many counts were recorded for this clonotype. This chain links TRBV7-3 with TRBJ2-3, with unresolved D. Trimming took off 3 bases at V and 2 bases at J, with 6 bases between the two ends. Germline CDR1 reads SGHTA; CDR2 reads FQGTGA. The CDR3 covers 13 residues. The CDR3 protein is CASSLQLTDTQYF. For the CDR3, the DNA is TGTGCCAGCAGCTTGCAGCTCACAGATACGCAGTATTTT.

This clonotype was detected ten times or more. This chain connects TRBV6-4 to TRBJ2-3; 10 bases map to TRBD1. V dropped 2 bases and J dropped 3; count of bases not matched to a gene: 2. This CDR3 has 15 amino acids. Germline V lookup: CDR1 MRHNA, CDR2 SNTAGT. The CDR3 spells CASSDGTGATDTQYF. The CDR3 region has the DNA TGTGCCAGCAGTGACGGGACAGGGGCAACAGATACGCAGTATTTT.